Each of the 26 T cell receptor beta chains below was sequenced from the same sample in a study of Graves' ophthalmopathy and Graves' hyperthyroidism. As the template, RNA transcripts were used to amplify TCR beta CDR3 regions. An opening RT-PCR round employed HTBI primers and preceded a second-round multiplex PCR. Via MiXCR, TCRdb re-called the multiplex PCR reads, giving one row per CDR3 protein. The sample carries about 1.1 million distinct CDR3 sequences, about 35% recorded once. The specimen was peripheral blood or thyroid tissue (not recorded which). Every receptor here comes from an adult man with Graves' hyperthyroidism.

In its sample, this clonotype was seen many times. Written as DNA, the CDR3 is TGTGCCAGCAGCTTAGTACTTCCGGGTCCCACGAACACCGGGGAGCTGTTTTTT. It encodes CASSLVLPGPTNTGELFF. V gene TRBV7-6 combines with J gene TRBJ2-2; D is ambiguous. Per germline, CDR1 SGHVS and CDR2 FNYEAQ. Trimming removed 1 base from V and 0 bases from J, with 15 bases in between. This CDR3 spans 18 amino acids. Full variable domain (rest looked up from reference TRBV7-6 and TRBJ2-2): GAGVSQSPRYKVTKRGQDVALRCDPISGHVSLYWYRQALGQGPEFLTYFNYEAQQDKSGLPNDRFSAERPEGSISTLTIQRTEQRDSAMYRCASSLVLPGPTNTGELFFGEGSRLTVL.

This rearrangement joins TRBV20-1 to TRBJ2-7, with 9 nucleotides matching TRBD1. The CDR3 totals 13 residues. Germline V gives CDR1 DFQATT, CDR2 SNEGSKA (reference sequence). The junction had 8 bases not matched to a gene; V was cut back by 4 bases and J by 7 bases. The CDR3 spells CSAKGTGTNEQYF. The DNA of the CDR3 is TGCAGTGCTAAAGGGACAGGGACTAATGAGCAGTACTTC.

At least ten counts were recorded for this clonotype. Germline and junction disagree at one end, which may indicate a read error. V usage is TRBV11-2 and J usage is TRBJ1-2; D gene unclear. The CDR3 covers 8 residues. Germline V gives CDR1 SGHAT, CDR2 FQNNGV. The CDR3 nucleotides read TGTGCCAGCAAGCGGCCTAGATTC. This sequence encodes CASKRPRF. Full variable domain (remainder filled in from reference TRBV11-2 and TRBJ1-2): EAGVAQSPRYKIIEKRQSVAFWCNPISGHATLYWYQQILGQGPKLLIQFQNNGVVDDSQLPKDRFSAERLKGVDSTLKIQPAKLEDSAVYLCASKRPRFGSGTRLTVV.

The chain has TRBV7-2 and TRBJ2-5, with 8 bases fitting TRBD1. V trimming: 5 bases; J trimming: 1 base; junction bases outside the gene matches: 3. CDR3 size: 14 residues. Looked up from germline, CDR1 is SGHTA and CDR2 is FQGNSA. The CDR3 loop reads CASSKQGGQETQYF. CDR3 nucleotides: TGTGCCAGCAGCAAACAGGGGGGCCAAGAGACCCAGTACTTC.

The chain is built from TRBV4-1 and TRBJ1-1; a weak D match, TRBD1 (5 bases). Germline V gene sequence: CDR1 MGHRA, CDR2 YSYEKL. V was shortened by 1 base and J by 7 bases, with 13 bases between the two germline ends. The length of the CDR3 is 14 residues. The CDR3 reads CASSQGAQGFEAFF. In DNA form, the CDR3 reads TGCGCCAGCAGCCAAGGGGCCCAGGGTTTTGAAGCTTTCTTT.

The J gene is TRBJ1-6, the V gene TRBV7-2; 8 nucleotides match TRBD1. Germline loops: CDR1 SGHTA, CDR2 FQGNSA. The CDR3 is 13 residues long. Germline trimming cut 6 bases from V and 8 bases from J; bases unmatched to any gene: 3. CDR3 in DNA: TGTGCCAGCAGGGAACAGGGGGATTCACCCCTCCACTTT. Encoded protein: CASREQGDSPLHF.

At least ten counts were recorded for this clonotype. CDR3 DNA sequence: TGTGCCAGCAGCTCAGCAGGGGCGGATGAAAAACTGTTTTTT. As protein: CASSSAGADEKLFF. The genes are TRBV12-3 or TRBV12-4 and TRBJ1-4, with D perhaps matching TRBD1 (6 bases). CDR3 length equals 14 residues. Trimming left V 6 bases short and J 6 bases short, with 14 bases between.

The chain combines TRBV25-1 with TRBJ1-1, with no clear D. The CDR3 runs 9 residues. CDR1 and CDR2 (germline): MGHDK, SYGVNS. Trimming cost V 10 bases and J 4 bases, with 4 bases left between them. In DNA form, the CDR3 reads TGTGCCATCGTCACTGAAGCTTTCTTT. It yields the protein CAIVTEAFF.

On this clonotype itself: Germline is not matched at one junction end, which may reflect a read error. CDR3 coding DNA: TGTGCCAGCAGTTTACCCCCCTCCCATAATTCACCCCTCCACTTT. Residues: CASSLPPSHNSPLHF. The chain is built from TRBV2 and TRBJ1-6, with no clear D. The CDR3 consists of 15 residues. CDR1 is SNHLY, CDR2 FYNNEI, per germline.

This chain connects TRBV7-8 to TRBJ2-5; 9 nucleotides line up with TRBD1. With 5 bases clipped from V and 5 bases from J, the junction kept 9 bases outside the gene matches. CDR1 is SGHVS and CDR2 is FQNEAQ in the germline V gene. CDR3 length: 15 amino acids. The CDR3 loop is CASSERTGAGETQYF. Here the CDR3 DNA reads TGTGCCAGCAGCGAGAGGACAGGGGCAGGGGAGACCCAGTACTTC.

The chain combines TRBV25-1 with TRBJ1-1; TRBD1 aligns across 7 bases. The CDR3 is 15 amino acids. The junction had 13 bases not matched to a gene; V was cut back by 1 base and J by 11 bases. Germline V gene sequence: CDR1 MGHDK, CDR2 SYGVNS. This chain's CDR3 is CASSEWNRGRVDAFF. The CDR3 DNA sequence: TGTGCCAGCAGTGAATGGAACAGGGGCCGGGTGGATGCTTTCTTT. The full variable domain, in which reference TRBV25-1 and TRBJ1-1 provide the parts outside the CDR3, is EADIYQTPRYLVIGTGKKITLECSQTMGHDKMYWYQQDPGMELHLIHYSYGVNSTEKGDLSSESTVSRIRTEHFPLTLESARPSHTSQYLCASSEWNRGRVDAFFGQGTRLTVV.

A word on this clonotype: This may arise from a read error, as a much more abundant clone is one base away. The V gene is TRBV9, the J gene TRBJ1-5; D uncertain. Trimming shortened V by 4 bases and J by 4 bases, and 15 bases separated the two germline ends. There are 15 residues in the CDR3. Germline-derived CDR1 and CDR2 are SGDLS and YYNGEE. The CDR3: CASSNGPRPNQPQHF. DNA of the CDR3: TGTGCCAGCAGCAATGGGCCAAGGCCAAATCAGCCCCAGCATTTT.

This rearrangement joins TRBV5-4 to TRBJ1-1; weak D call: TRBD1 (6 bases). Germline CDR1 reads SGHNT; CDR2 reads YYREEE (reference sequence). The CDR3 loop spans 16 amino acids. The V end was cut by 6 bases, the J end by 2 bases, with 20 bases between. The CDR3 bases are TGTGCCAGCACCAACTTTGCGGGGGCGATTAACACTGAAGCTTTCTTT. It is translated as CASTNFAGAINTEAFF.

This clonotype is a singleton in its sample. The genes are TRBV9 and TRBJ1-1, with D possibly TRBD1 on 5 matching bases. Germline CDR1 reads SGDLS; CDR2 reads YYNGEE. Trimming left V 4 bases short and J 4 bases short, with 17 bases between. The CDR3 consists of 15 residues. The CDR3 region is CASSPWTGGGTEAFF. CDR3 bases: TGTGCCAGCAGCCCCTGGACTGGGGGTGGCACTGAAGCTTTCTTT.

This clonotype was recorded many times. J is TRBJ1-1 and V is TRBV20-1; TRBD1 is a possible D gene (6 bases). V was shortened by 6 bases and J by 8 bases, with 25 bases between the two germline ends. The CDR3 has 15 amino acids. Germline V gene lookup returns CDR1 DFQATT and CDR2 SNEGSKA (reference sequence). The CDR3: CSANDRAGAVKEAFF. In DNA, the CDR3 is TGCAGTGCCAACGATAGGGCAGGGGCGGTGAAAGAAGCTTTCTTT.

The CDR3 reads CSVVGGGRDTQYF. CDR3 DNA: TGCAGCGTTGTAGGCGGGGGGCGGGATACGCAGTATTTT. V and J are TRBV29-1 and TRBJ2-3; TRBD2 agrees at 8 bases. The trim removed 4 bases at V and 6 bases at J, leaving 6 bases unmatched. The germline CDR1 and CDR2 sequences are SQVTM and ANQGSEA. This CDR3 contains 13 residues.

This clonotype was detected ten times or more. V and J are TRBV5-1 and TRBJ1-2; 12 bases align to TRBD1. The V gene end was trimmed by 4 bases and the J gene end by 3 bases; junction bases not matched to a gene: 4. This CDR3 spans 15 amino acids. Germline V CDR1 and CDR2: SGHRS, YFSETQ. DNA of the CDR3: TGCGCCAGCAGCCTGGGGACAGGGGGCGACTATGGCTACACCTTC. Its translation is CASSLGTGGDYGYTF.

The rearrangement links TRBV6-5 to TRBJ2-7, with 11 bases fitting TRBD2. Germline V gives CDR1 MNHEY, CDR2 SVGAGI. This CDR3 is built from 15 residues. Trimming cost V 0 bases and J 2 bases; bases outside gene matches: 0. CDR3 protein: CASSYSTSGTYEQYF. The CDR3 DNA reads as TGTGCCAGCAGTTACTCGACTAGCGGGACCTACGAGCAGTACTTC.

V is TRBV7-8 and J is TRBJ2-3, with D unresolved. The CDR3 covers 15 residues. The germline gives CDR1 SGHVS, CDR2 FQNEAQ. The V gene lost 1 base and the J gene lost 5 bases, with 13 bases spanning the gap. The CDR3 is CASSLVFGWEDTQYF. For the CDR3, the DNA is TGTGCCAGCAGCTTAGTCTTTGGGTGGGAAGATACGCAGTATTTT.

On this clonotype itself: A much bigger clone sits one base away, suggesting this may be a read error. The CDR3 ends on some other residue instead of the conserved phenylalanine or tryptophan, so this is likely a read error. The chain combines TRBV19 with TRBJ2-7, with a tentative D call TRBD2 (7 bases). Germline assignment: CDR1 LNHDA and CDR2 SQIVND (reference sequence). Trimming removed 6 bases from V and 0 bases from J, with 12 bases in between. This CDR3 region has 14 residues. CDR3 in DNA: TGTGCCAGTAGATGGGGGGGCACCTCCTACGAGCAGTACCTC. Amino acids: CASRWGGTSYEQYL.

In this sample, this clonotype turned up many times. CDR3 nucleotides: TGTGCCAGCGGGGGACAGGGTGAAAAACTGTTTTTT. Protein: CASGGQGEKLFF. The rearrangement joins TRBV2 to TRBJ1-4, with 9 bases fitting TRBD1. The CDR3 has 12 residues. The J segment lost 7 bases and the V segment lost 8 bases, leaving 2 bases of the junction unmatched. Germline V gives CDR1 SNHLY, CDR2 FYNNEI.

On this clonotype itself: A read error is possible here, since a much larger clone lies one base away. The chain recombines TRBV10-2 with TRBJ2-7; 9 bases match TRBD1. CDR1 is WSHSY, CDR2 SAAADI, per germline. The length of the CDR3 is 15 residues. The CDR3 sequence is CASIPFGTGRYEQYF. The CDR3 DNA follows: TGTGCCAGCATTCCTTTCGGGACAGGGCGTTACGAGCAGTACTTC.

The CDR3 bases are TGTGCCAGCAGCCGGCAGGGGAAGAAAGGTGAAGCTTTCTTT. It yields the protein CASSRQGKKGEAFF. V and J are TRBV25-1 and TRBJ1-1; possibly TRBD1 for D (6 bases). Germline CDR1 and CDR2: MGHDK and SYGVNS. The germline V and J ends were trimmed by 6 bases and 7 bases, with 18 bases remaining between them. The CDR3 has 14 amino acids. The whole variable domain, filled in from reference TRBV25-1 and TRBJ1-1, reads EADIYQTPRYLVIGTGKKITLECSQTMGHDKMYWYQQDPGMELHLIHYSYGVNSTEKGDLSSESTVSRIRTEHFPLTLESARPSHTSQYLCASSRQGKKGEAFFGQGTRLTVV.

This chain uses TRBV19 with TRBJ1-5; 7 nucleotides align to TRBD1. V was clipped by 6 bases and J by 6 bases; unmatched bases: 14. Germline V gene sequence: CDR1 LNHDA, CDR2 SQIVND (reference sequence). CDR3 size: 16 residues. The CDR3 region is CASRPGGRGAGQPQHF. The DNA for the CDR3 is TGTGCCAGTAGACCAGGGGGGAGGGGCGCAGGTCAGCCCCAGCATTTT.

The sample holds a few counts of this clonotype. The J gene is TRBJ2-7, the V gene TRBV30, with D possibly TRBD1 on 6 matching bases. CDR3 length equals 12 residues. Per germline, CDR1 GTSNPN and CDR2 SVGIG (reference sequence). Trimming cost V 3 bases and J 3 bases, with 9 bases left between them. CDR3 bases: TGTGCCTGGAGCCGGGACAACTACGAGCAGTACTTC. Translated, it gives CAWSRDNYEQYF.

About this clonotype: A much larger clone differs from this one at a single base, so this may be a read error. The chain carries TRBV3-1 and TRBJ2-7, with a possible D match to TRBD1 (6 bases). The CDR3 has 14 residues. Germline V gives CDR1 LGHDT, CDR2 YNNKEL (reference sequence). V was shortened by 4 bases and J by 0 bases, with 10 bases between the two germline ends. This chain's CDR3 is CASSRRQASYEQYF. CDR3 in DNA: TGTGCCAGCAGCCGGCGACAGGCCTCCTACGAGCAGTACTTC.